The clone carrying this T cell receptor (beta chain) was counted once. These data originate in a study of blood T cell repertoires in COVID-19. Study-wide background: Acute and convalescent COVID-19 specimens originated in the United States, Italy and Spain. Sources were T cells, B-cell-depleted T cells, or PBMCs; the material itself was cDNA or gDNA.

Some clones are missing from TCRdb's copy, which holds only in-frame ones; the method was immunoSEQ multiplex PCR. Of about 350,000 clones in the sample, about 86% were seen once. Germline CDR1 reads MGHRA; CDR2 reads YSYEKL. This CDR3 is 14 amino acids long. Trimming took 3 bases from V and 2 from J; bases not matched to a gene: 3. Sequences were obtained from peripheral blood. The gene calls are TRBV4-1 and TRBJ2-7; 8 nucleotides align to TRBD2. The receptor comes from a woman in her sixties or seventies with COVID-19, enrolled during active disease. CDR3 sequence: CASSQSGGTYEQYF. CDR3 sequence (DNA): TGCGCCAGCAGCCAGAGCGGGGGCACCTACGAGCAGTACTTC.